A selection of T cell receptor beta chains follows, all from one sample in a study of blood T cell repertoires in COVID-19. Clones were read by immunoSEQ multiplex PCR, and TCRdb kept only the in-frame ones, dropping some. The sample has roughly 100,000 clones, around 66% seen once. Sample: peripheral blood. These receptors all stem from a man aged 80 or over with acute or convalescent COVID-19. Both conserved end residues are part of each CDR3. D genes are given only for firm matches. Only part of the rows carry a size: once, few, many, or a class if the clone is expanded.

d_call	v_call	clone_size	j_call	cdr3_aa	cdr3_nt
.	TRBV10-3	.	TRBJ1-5	CAISESRGSNQPQHF	TGTGCCATCAGTGAGTCACGAGGGAGCAATCAGCCCCAGCATTTT
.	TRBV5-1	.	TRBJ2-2	CASSPRTAPNTGELFF	TGCGCCAGCAGCCCCCGGACAGCCCCGAACACCGGGGAGCTGTTTTTT
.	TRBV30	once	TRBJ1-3	CAWSTTHSGNTIYF	TGTGCCTGGAGTACTACACACTCTGGAAACACCATATATTTT
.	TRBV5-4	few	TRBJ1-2	CASSTHRQDFNYGYTF	TGTGCCAGCAGCACACATCGACAGGACTTTAACTATGGCTACACCTTC
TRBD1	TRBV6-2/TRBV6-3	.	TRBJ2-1	CASSNLPGQGGDEQFF	TGTGCCAGCAGTAACCTACCGGGACAGGGAGGGGATGAGCAGTTCTTC
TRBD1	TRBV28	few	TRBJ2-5	CARGTGQGRPVAQYF	TGTGCCAGGGGGACCGGACAGGGGCGGCCTGTGGCCCAGTACTTC
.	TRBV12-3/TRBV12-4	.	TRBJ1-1	CASTAGPNTEAFF	TGTGCCAGCACGGCAGGGCCGAACACTGAAGCTTTCTTT
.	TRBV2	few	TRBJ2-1	CASSPGGSSYNEQFF	TGTGCCAGCAGTCCCGGGGGAAGCTCCTACAATGAGCAGTTCTTC
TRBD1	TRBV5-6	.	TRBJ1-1	CASSLPGGTGQNTEAFF	TGTGCCAGCAGCTTGCCCGGGGGGACAGGGCAGAACACTGAAGCTTTCTTT
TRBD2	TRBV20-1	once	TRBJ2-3	CSVAGGDTQYF	TGCAGTGTCGCGGGAGGAGATACGCAGTATTTT
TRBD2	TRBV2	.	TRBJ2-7	CASSVRLAGGGGEQYF	TGTGCCAGCAGTGTTCGGCTAGCGGGAGGTGGAGGCGAGCAGTACTTC
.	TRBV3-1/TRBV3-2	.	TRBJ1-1	CASSQERLRGTEAFF	TGTGCCAGCAGCCAAGAACGACTCCGTGGCACTGAAGCTTTCTTT
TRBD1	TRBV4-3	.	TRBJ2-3	CASSQTGTGGTDTQYF	TGCGCCAGCAGCCAAACCGGGACAGGGGGCACAGATACGCAGTATTTT
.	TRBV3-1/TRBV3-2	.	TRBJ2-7	CASSQERVADPYEQYF	TGTGCCAGCAGCCAAGAAAGAGTAGCGGACCCCTACGAGCAGTACTTC
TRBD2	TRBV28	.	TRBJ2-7	CASNSAGGVYEQYF	TGTGCCAGCAATTCAGCGGGAGGCGTCTACGAGCAGTACTTC
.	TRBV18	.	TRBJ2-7	CASSTRSDSYEQYF	TGTGCCAGCTCAACTCGGAGTGACTCCTACGAGCAGTACTTC
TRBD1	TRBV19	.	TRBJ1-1	CASSIRGQGGTEAFF	TGTGCCAGTAGTATCAGGGGACAGGGTGGCACTGAAGCTTTCTTT
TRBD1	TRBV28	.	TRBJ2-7	CASSLGGTGRLEQYF	TGTGCCAGCAGTTTAGGGGGGACAGGGAGGCTCGAGCAGTACTTC
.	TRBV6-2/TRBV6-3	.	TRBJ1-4	CASSDSLGKLFF	TGTGCCAGCAGTGACAGTCTCGGAAAACTGTTTTTT
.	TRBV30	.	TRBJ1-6	CAWGAQGIGSPLHF	TGTGCCTGGGGTGCCCAGGGGATTGGTTCACCCCTCCACTTT
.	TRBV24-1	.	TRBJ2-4	CATSDSRLELAKNIQYF	TGTGCCACCAGTGATTCCCGACTAGAGCTAGCCAAAAACATTCAGTACTTC
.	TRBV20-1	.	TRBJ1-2	CSAKRVGYTF	TGCAGTGCTAAGCGGGTTGGCTACACCTTC
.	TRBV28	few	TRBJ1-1	CASSPYVSGTEAFF	TGTGCCAGCAGCCCATATGTGTCGGGCACTGAAGCTTTCTTT
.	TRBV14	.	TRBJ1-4	CASSQVAGAFGEKLFF	TGTGCCAGCAGCCAAGTAGCGGGGGCTTTCGGTGAAAAACTGTTTTTT
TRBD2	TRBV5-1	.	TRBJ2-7	CASSPGTSGSTYEQYF	TGCGCCAGCAGCCCTGGGACTAGCGGGAGCACCTACGAGCAGTACTTC
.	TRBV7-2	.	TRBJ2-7	CASSLYSIGTYEQYF	TGTGCCAGCAGCCTCTATAGCATCGGTACTTACGAGCAGTACTTC
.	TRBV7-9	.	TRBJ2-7	CASSLGAVYEQYF	TGTGCCAGCAGCTTAGGGGCAGTGTACGAGCAGTACTTC
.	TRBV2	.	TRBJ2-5	CASSGGLQETQYF	TGTGCCAGCAGTGGAGGTTTGCAAGAGACCCAGTACTTC
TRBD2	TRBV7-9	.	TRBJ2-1	CASSLMGLQYNEQFF	TGTGCCAGCAGCTTAATGGGACTACAATACAATGAGCAGTTCTTC
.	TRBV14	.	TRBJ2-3	CASSPLGETKGDTQYF	TGTGCCAGCAGCCCGCTCGGGGAGACGAAAGGGGATACGCAGTATTTT
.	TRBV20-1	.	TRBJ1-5	CSASEQGSKNQPQHF	TGCAGTGCTAGTGAACAGGGATCCAAGAATCAGCCCCAGCATTTT
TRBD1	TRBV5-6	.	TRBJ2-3	CASSLDRGSRTDTQYF	TGTGCCAGCAGCTTGGACAGGGGTTCAAGAACAGATACGCAGTATTTT
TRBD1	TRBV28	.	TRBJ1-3	CASSSNRGLGNTIYF	TGTGCCAGCAGTTCCAACAGGGGGCTTGGAAACACCATATATTTT
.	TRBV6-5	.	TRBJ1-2	CASMGWEGYTF	TGTGCCAGCATGGGGTGGGAGGGCTACACCTTC
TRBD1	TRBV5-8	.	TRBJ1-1	CASSFRDRGTEAFF	TGTGCCAGCAGCTTCAGGGACAGGGGGACTGAAGCTTTCTTT
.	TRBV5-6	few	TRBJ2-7	CASSTGTGTYEQYF	TGTGCCAGCAGCACCGGAACAGGGACCTACGAGCAGTACTTC
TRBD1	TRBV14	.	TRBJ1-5	CASSHPQGGFGQPQHF	TGTGCCAGCAGCCACCCACAGGGGGGCTTTGGTCAGCCCCAGCATTTT
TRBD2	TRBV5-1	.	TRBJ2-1	CASSRIGGGRYNEQFF	TGCGCCAGCAGCCGTATCGGGGGAGGGCGATACAATGAGCAGTTCTTC
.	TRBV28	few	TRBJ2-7	CASSPPGQGSYEQYF	TGTGCCAGCAGTCCTCCGGGACAAGGCTCCTACGAGCAGTACTTC
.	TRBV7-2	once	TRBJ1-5	CASSPIGAENQPQHF	TGTGCCAGCAGCCCCATAGGGGCGGAGAATCAGCCCCAGCATTTT
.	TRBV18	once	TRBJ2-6	CASSPATGANVLTF	TGTGCCAGCTCACCAGCGACAGGGGCCAACGTCCTGACTTTC
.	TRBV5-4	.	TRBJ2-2	CASSLADRGELFF	TGTGCCAGCAGCTTGGCCGACAGGGGGGAGCTGTTTTTT
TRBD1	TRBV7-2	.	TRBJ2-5	CASSTGQAVETQYF	TGTGCCAGCAGCACCGGACAGGCCGTTGAGACCCAGTACTTC
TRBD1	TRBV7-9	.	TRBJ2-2	CASSVSGTGGSGELFF	TGTGCCAGCAGCGTTTCAGGGACAGGGGGCTCCGGGGAGCTGTTTTTT
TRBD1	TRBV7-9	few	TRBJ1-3	CASSYWDRHSGNTIYF	TGTGCCAGCAGCTATTGGGACAGGCACTCTGGAAACACCATATATTTT